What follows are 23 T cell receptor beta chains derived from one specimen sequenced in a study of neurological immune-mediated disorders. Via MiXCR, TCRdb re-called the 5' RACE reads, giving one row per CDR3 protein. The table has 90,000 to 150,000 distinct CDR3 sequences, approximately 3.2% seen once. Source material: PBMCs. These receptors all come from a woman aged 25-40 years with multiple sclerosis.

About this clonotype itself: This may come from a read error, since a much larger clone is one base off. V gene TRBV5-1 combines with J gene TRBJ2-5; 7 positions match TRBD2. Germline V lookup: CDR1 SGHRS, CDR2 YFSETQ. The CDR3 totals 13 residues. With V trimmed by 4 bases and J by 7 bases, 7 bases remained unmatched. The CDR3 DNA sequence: TGCGCCAGCAGCCCACGGGGGGAAGGGACCCAGTACTTC. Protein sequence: CASSPRGEGTQYF.

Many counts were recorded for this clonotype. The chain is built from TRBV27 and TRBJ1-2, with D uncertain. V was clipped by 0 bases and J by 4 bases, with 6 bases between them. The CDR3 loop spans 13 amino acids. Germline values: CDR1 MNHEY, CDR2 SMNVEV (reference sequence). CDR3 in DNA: TGTGCCAGCAGTTTATCGGGAGGCTATGGCTACACCTTC. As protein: CASSLSGGYGYTF.

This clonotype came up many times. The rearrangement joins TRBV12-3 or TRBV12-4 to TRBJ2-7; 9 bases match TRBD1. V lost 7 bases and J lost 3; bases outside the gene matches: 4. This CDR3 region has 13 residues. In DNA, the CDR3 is TGTGCCAGCACAGCGGACAGGGGCTACGAGCAGTACTTC. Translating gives CASTADRGYEQYF.

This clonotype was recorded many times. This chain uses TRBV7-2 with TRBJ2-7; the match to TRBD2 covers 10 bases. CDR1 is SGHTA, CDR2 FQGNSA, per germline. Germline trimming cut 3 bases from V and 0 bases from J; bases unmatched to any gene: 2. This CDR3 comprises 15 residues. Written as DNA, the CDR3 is TGTGCCAGCAGCTTTAGCGGGAGGAGCTCCTACGAGCAGTACTTC. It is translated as CASSFSGRSSYEQYF.

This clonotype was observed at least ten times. The CDR3 DNA follows: TGCGCCAGCAGCCCGAGGACAGGGGCGCCCTATGGCTACACCTTC. This codes for CASSPRTGAPYGYTF. The chain joins TRBV4-3 to TRBJ1-2; 9 nucleotides align to TRBD1. The CDR3 covers 15 residues. Germline V gene sequence: CDR1 LGHNA, CDR2 YSLEER. V lost 4 bases to trimming and J lost 4 bases; unmatched junction nucleotides: 7.

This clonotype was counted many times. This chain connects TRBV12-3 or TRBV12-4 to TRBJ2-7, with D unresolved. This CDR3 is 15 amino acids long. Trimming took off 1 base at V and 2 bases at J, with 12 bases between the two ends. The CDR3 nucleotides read TGTGCCAGCAGTTTAGAAGGACGGGTTCCCTACGAGCAGTACTTC. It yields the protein CASSLEGRVPYEQYF.

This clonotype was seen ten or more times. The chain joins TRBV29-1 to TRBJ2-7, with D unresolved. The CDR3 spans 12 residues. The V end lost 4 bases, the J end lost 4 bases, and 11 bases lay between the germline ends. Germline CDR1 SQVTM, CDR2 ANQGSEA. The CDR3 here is CSVAASKYEQYF. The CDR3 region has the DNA TGCAGCGTTGCGGCCAGTAAATACGAGCAGTACTTC.

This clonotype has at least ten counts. The CDR3: CSARDRGGMGEQYF. For the CDR3, the DNA is TGCAGTGCTAGAGATCGAGGAGGGATGGGCGAGCAGTACTTC. The chain employs TRBV20-1 and TRBJ2-7, with a possible D match to TRBD2 (6 bases). The CDR3 contains 14 residues. Trimming took off 0 bases at V and 6 bases at J, with 15 bases between the two ends. Germline CDR1 and CDR2: DFQATT and SNEGSKA (reference sequence).

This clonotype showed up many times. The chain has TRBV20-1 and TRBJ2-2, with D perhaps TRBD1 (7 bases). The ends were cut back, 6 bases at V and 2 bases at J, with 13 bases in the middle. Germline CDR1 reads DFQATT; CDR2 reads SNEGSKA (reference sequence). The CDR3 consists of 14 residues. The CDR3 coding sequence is TGCAGTGCGCGGGACAGCCGCAACACCGGGGAGCTGTTTTTT. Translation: CSARDSRNTGELFF.

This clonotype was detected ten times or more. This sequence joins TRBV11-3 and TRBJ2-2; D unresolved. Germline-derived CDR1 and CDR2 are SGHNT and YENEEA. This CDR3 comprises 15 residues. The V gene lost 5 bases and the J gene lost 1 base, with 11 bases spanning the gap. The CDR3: CASSERTLNTGELFF. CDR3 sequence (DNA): TGTGCCAGCAGCGAACGGACGTTGAACACCGGGGAGCTGTTTTTT.

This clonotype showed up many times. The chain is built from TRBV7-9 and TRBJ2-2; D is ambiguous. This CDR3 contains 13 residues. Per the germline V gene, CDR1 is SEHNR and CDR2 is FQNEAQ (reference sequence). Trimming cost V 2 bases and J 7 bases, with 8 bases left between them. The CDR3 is CASSLLGIGELFF. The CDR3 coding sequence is TGTGCCAGCAGCTTACTAGGGATCGGGGAGCTGTTTTTT. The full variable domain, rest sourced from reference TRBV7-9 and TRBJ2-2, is DTGVSQNPRHKITKRGQNVTFRCDPISEHNRLYWYRQTLGQGPEFLTYFQNEAQLEKSRLLSDRFSAERPKGSFSTLEIQRTEQGDSAMYLCASSLLGIGELFFGEGSRLTVL.

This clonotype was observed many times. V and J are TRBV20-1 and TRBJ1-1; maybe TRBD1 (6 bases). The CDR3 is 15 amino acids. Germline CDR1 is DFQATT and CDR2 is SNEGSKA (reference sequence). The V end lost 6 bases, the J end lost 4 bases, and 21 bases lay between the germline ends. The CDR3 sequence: CSASPGHLRGTEAFF. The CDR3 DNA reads TGCAGTGCCTCACCGGGACATCTGAGGGGCACTGAAGCTTTCTTT.

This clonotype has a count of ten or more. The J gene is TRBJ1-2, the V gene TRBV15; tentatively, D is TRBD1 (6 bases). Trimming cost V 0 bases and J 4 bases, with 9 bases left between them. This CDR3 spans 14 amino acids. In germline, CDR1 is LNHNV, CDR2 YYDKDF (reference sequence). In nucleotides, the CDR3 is TGTGCCACCAGCAGAGATCGGACAGTCTATGGCTACACCTTC. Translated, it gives CATSRDRTVYGYTF.

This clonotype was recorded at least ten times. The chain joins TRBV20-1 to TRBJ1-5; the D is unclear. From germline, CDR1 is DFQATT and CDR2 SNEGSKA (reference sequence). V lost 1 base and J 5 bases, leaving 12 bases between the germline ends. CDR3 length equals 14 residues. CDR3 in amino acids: CSARGQFFDQPQHF. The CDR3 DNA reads TGCAGTGCTAGAGGTCAGTTTTTCGATCAGCCCCAGCATTTT.

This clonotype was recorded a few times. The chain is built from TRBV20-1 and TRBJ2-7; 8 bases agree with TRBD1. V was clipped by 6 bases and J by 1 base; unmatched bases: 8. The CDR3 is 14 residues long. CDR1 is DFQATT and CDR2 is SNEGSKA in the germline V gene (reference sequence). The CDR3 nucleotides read TGCAGTGCCACAGGGACAGGAGAATCCTACGAGCAGTACTTC. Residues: CSATGTGESYEQYF.

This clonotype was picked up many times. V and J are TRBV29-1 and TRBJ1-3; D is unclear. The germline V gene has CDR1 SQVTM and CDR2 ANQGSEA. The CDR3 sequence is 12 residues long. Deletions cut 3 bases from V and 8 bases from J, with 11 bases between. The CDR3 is CSVEGNGDTIYF. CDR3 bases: TGCAGCGTTGAGGGTAACGGGGACACCATATATTTT.

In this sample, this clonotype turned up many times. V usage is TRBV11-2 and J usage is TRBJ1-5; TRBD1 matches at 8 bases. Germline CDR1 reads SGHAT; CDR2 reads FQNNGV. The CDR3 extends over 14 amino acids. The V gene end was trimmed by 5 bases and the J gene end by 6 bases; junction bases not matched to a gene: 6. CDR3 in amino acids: CASSPTGGGQPQHF. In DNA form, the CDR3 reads TGTGCCAGCAGCCCTACAGGGGGAGGTCAGCCCCAGCATTTT.

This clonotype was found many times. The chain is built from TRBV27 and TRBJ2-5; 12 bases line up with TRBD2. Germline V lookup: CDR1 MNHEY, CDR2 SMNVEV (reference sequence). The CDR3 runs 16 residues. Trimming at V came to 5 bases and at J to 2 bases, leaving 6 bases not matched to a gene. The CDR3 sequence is CASSRTSGGRQETQYF. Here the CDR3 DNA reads TGTGCCAGCAGTCGAACTAGCGGGGGGCGTCAAGAGACCCAGTACTTC.

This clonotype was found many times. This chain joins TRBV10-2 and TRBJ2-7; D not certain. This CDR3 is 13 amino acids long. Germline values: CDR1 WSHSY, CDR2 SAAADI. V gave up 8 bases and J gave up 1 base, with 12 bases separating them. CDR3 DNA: TGCGCCAGCGTCGCGCCCCCGTCCTACGAGCAGTACTTC. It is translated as CASVAPPSYEQYF.

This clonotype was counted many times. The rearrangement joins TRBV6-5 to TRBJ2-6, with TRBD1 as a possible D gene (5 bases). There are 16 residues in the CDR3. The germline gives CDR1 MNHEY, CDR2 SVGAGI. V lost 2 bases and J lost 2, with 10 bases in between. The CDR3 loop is CASSYGAGTGANVLTF. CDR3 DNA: TGTGCCAGCAGTTACGGGGCAGGGACTGGGGCCAACGTCCTGACTTTC.

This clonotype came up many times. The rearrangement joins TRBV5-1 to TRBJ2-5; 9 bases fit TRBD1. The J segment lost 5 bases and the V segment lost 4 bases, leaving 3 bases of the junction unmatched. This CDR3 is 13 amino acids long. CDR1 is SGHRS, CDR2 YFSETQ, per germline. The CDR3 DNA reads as TGCGCCAGCAGCCGGGACAGGGACGAGACCCAGTACTTC. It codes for CASSRDRDETQYF.

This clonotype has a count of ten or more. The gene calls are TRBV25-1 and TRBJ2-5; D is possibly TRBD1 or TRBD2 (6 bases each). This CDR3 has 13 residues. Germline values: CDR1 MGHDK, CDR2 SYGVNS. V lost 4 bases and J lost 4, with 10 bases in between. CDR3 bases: TGTGCCAGCAGTGGGGGGGCAGGAGAGACCCAGTACTTC. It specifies CASSGGAGETQYF.

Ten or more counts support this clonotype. CDR3 in DNA: TGCAGTGCCGGGACAGGGGATGGCTACACCTTC. As protein: CSAGTGDGYTF. V is TRBV20-1 and J is TRBJ1-2, with 10 bases identical to TRBD1. The CDR3 has 11 amino acids. CDR1 and CDR2 (germline): DFQATT, SNEGSKA (reference sequence). With 6 bases clipped from V and 6 bases from J, the junction kept 1 base outside the gene matches.